This entry features one T cell receptor (beta chain) sequence. CDR3 length: 15 residues. Germline CDR1 and CDR2: SGHDT and YYEEEE. The ends were cut back, 4 bases at V and 0 bases at J, with 11 bases in the middle. This entry is derived from a study of blood T cell repertoires in COVID-19. Data came from immunoSEQ multiplex PCR; TCRdb stores just in-frame clones and leaves some out. The table lists 250,000 to 300,000 clones, roughly nine tenths of them singletons. The source of this sequence is a woman aged 30 to 39 with COVID-19, enrolled during active disease. The V and J genes are TRBV5-6 and TRBJ1-3; D unresolved. Sample: peripheral blood. In DNA form, the CDR3 reads TGTGCCAGCAGCCTCTATCCATCCTCTGGAAACACCATATATTTT. It specifies CASSLYPSSGNTIYF.